This T cell receptor beta chain stems from a study of T cell responses to AZD1222 COVID-19 vaccine. Study-level information: Some second doses came at about 4 weeks and others at about 12 weeks; these were pooled.

Looked up from germline, CDR1 is ENHRY and CDR2 is SYGVKD. Trimming removed 5 bases from V and 2 bases from J, with 6 bases in between. CDR3 size: 12 residues. Notes on the study in general: Unmutated regions of variants are reportedly targeted by nearly half of spike-specific TCRs. Donors were largely white British and mainly female; clonal diversity was possibly underestimated.

About this clone: Its antigen is currently unknown.

Sequencing used immunoSEQ multiplex PCR; TCRdb keeps in-frame clones, though not all of them. In the table there are roughly 150,000 clones, more than 70% of which are singletons. Sequencing was performed on peripheral blood, taken on day 0 of AZD1222 vaccination. The receptor's source is an adult in good health. This chain links TRBV10-3 with TRBJ2-5; no reliable D call. The CDR3 coding sequence is TGTGCCATCAGTCCGAGGCAAGAGACCCAGTACTTC. Protein: CAISPRQETQYF.